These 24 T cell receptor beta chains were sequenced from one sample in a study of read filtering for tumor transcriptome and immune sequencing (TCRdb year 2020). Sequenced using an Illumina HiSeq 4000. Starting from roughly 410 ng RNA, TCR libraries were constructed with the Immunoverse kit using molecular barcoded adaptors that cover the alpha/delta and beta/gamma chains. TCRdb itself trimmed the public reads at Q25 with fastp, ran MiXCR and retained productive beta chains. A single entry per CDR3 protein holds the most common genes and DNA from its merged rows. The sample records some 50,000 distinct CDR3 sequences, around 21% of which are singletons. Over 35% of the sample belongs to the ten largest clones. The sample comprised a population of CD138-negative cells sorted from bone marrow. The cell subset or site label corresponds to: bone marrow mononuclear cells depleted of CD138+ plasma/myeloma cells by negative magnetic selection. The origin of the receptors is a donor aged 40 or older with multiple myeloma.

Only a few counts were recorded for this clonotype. The CDR3, as DNA: TGCGCCAGCAGCCAGGGACTAGCGGGAGCAGATACGCAGTATTTT. Amino acids: CASSQGLAGADTQYF. This chain links TRBV5-1 with TRBJ2-3; 14 bases line up with TRBD2. CDR1 is SGHRS and CDR2 is YFSETQ in the germline V gene. J gave up 4 bases and V 4 bases, and 2 bases lay outside the gene matches. This CDR3 comprises 15 residues. Full variable domain (missing parts from reference TRBV5-1 and TRBJ2-3): KAGVTQTPRYLIKTRGQQVTLSCSPISGHRSVSWYQQTPGQGLQFLFEYFSETQRNKGNFPGRFSGRQFSNSRSEMNVSTLELGDSALYLCASSQGLAGADTQYFGPGTRLTVL.

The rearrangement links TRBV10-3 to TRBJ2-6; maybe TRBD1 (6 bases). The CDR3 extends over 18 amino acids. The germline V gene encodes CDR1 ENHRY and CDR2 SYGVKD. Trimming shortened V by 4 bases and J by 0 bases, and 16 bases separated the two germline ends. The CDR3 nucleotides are TGTGCCATCAGTGCCGGCCCCGGACAGTCCTCTGGGGCCAACGTCCTGACTTTC. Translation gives CAISAGPGQSSGANVLTF.

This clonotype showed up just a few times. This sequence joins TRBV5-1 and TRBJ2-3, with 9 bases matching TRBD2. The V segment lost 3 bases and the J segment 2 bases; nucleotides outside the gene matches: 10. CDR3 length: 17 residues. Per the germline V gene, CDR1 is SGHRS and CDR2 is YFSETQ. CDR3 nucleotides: TGCGCCAGCAGCTCCCTTATTAGCGGGAGTTCCACAGATACGCAGTATTTT. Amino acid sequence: CASSSLISGSSTDTQYF.

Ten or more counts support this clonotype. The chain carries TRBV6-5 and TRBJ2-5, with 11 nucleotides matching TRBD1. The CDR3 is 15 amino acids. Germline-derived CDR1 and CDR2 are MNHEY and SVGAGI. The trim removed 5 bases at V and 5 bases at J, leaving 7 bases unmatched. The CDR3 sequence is CASSPGTGGRETQYF. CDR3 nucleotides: TGTGCCAGCAGTCCCGGGACAGGGGGTAGGGAGACCCAGTACTTC.

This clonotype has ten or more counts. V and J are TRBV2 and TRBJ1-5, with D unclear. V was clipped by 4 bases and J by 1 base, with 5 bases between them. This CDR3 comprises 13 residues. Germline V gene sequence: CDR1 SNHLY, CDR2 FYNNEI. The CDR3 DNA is TGTGCCAGCAGTGCGAACAGCAATCAGCCCCAGCATTTT. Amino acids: CASSANSNQPQHF.

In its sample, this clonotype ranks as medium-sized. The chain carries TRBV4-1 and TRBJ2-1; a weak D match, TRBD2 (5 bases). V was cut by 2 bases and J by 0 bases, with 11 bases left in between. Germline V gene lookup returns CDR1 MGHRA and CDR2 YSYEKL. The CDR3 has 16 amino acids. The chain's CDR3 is CASSQSAGVSYNEQFF. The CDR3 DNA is TGCGCCAGCAGCCAATCGGCGGGTGTCTCCTACAATGAGCAGTTCTTC.

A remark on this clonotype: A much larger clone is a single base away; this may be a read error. The CDR3 DNA follows: TGTGCCAGCACTGGGCGTATAGCTTCCTTT. Translation: CASTGRIASF. The gene calls are TRBV6-1 and TRBJ1-1; D ambiguous. The CDR3 spans 10 residues. Per the germline V gene, CDR1 is MNHNS and CDR2 is SASEGT.

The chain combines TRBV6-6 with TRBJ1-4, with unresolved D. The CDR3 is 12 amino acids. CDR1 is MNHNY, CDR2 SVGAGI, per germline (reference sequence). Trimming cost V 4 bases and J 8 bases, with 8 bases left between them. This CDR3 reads CASSSHREKLFF. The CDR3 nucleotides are TGTGCCAGCAGTTCACATCGGGAAAAACTGTTTTTT.

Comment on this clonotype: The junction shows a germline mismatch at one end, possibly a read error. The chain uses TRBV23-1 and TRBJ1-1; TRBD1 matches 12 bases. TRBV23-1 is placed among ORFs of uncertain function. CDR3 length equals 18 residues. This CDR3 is CACSQPPGQGAHWTEAFF. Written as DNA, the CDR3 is TGCGCCTGCAGTCAACCCCCGGGACAGGGGGCGCATTGGACTGAAGCTTTCTTT.

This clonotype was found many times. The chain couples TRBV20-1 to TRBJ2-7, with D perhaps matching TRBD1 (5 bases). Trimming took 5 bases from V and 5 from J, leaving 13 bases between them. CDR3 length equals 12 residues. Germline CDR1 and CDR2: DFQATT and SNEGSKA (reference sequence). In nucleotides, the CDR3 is TGCAGTGCTCAGGGTACTTCCAACGAGCAGTACTTC. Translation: CSAQGTSNEQYF.

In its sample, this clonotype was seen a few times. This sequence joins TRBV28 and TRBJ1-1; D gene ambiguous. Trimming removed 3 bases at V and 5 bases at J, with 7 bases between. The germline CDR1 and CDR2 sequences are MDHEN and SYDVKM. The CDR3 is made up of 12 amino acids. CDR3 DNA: TGTGCCAGCAGTTTCGGATGGACTGAAGCTTTCTTT. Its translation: CASSFGWTEAFF.

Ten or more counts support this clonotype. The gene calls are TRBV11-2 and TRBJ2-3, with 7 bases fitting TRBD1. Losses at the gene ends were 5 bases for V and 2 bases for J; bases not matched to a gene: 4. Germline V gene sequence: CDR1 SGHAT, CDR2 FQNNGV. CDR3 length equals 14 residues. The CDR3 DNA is TGTGCCAGCAGCAGGGGACAGTACACAGATACGCAGTATTTT. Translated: CASSRGQYTDTQYF.

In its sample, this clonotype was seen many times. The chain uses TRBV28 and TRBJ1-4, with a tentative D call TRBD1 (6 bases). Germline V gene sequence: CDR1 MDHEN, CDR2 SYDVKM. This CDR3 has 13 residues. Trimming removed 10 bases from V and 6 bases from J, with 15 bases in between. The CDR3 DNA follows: TGTGCCACTAAACAGGGATTGGATGAAAAACTGTTTTTT. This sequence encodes CATKQGLDEKLFF.

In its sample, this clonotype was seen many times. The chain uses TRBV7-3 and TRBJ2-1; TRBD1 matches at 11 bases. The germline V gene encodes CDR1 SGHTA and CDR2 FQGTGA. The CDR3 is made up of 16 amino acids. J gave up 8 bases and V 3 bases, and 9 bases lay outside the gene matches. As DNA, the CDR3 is TGTGCCAGCAGCTTTACGGGGGACAGGGGGGGTGATGAGCAGTTCTTC. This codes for CASSFTGDRGGDEQFF. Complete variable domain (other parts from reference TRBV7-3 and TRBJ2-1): GAGVSQTPSNKVTEKGKYVELRCDPISGHTALYWYRQSLGQGPEFLIYFQGTGAADDSGLPNDRFFAVRPEGSVSTLKIQRTERGDSAVYLCASSFTGDRGGDEQFFGPGTRLTVL.

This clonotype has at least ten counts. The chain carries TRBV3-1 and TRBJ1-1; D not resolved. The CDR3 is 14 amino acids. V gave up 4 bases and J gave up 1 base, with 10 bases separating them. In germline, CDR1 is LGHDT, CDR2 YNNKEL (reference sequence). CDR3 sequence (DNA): TGTGCCAGCAGCCCATTACGGGGGAACACTGAAGCTTTCTTT. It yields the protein CASSPLRGNTEAFF.

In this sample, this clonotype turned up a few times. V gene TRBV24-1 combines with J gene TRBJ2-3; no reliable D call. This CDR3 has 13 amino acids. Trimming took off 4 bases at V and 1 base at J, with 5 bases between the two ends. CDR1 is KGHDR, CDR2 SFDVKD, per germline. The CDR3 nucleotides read TGTGCCACCAGTGACGTACGCACAGATACGCAGTATTTT. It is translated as CATSDVRTDTQYF.

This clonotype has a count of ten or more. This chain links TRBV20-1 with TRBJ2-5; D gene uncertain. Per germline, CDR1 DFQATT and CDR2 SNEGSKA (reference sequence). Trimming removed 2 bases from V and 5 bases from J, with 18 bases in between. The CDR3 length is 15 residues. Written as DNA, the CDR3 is TGCAGTGCTAGATTAGGGCGAGCTTTGGTTGAGACCCAGTACTTC. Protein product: CSARLGRALVETQYF.

The CDR3 region has the DNA TGTGCCAGCAGTTACTCAGGCGGAAGCTCTGGAAACACCATATATTTT. Its translation is CASSYSGGSSGNTIYF. The gene calls are TRBV6-5 and TRBJ1-3; D not certain. CDR1 and CDR2 (germline): MNHEY, SVGAGI. V lost 0 bases and J lost 0, with 9 bases in between. The length of the CDR3 is 16 residues.

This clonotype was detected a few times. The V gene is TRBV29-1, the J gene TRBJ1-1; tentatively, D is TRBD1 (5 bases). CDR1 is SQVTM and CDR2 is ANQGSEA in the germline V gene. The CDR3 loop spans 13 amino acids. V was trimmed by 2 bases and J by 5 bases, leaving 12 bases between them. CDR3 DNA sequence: TGCAGCGTTGAACGGGGGAGGGCTACTGAAGCTTTCTTT. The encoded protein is CSVERGRATEAFF.

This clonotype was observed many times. Here the CDR3 DNA reads TGTGCCAGCAGTGACGAACGGTTTAACACCGGGGAGCTGTTTTTT. Its translation is CASSDERFNTGELFF. The rearrangement links TRBV25-1 to TRBJ2-2, with no clear D. There are 15 residues in the CDR3. Germline assignment: CDR1 MGHDK and CDR2 SYGVNS. Trimming shortened V by 3 bases and J by 2 bases, and 10 bases separated the two germline ends.

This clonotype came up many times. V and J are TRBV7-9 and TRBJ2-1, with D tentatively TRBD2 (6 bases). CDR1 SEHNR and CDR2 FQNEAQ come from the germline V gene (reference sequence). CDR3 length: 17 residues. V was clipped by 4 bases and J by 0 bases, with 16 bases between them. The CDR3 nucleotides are TGTGCCAGCAGCTCCCCGGGAGCTCGTTTCTCCTACAATGAGCAGTTCTTC. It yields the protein CASSSPGARFSYNEQFF.

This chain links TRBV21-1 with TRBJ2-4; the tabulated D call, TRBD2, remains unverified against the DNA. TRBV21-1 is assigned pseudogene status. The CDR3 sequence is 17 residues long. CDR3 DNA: TGTGCCAGCAGCAAAAGACTGGGTAGCGGCACCAAAAACATTCAGTACTTC. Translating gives CASSKRLGSGTKNIQYF.

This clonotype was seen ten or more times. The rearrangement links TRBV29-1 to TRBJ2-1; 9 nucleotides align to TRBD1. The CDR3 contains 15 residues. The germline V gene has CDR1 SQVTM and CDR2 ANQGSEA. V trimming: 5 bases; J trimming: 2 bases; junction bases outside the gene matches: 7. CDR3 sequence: CSVLGQGNTYNEQFF. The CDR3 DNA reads TGCAGCGTTCTCGGACAGGGGAACACCTACAATGAGCAGTTCTTC.

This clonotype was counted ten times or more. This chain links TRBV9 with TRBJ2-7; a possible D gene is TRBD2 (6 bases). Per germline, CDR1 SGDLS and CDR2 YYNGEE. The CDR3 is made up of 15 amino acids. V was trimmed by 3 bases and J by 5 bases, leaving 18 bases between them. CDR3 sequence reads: CASSAQAGKQDEQYF. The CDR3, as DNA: TGTGCCAGCAGCGCCCAGGCGGGAAAGCAGGACGAGCAGTACTTC.